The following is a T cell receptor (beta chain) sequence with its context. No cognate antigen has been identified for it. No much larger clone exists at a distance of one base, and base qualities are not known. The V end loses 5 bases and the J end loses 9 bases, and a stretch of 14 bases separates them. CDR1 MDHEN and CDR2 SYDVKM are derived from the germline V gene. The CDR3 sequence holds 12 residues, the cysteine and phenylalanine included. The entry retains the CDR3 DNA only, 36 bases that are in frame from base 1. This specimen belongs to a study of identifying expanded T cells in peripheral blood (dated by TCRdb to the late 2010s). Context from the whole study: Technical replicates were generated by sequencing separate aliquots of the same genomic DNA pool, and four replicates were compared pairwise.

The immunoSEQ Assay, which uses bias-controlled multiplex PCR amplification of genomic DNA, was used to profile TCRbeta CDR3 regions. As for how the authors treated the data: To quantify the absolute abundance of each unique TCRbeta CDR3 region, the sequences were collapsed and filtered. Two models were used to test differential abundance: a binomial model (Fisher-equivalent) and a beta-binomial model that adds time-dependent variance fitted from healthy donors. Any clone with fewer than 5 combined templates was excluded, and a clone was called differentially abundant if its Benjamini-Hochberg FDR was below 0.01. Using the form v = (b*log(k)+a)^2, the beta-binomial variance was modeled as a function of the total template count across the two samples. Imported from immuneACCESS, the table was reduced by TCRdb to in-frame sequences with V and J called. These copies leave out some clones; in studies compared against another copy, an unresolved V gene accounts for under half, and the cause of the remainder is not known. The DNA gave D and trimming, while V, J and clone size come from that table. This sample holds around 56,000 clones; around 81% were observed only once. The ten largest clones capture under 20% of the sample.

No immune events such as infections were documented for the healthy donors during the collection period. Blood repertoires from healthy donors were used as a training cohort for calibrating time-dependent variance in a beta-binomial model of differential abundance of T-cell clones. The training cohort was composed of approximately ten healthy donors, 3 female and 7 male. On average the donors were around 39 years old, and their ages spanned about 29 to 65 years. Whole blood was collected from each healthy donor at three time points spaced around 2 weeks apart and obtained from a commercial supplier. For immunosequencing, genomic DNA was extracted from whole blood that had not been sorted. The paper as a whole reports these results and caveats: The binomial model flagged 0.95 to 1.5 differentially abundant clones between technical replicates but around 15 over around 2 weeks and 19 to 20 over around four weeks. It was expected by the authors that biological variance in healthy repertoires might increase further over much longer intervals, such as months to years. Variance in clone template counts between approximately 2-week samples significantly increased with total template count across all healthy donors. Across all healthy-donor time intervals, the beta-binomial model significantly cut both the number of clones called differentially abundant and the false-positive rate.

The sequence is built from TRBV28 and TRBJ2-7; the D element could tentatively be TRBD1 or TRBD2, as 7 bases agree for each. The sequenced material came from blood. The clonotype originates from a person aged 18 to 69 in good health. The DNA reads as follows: TGTGCCAGCAGTGGACTAGACAGGGCGCAGTACTTC. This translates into CASSGLDRAQYF.